A selection of T cell receptor beta chains follows, all from one sample in a study of cytomegalovirus exposure and HLA in healthy donors. The repertoire was sequenced with immunoSEQ multiplex PCR; TCRdb's copy has only in-frame clones and lacks some. This sample carries 150,000 to 200,000 clones, roughly four fifths of them seen once, and the ten largest clones take about 4%. The sample taken for sequencing was PBMCs. All receptors come from a man aged 45-65 years in good health and CMV-seropositive. Each CDR3 is given without its conserved first and last residue. D genes are given only for firm matches.

d_gene: NA
v_gene: TRBV11-2
j_gene: TRBJ2-3
CDR3aa: ASSLEGGNTDTQY

d_gene: NA
v_gene: TRBV2
j_gene: TRBJ2-4
CDR3aa: ASSDPQGAKNIQY

d_gene: NA
v_gene: TRBV7-9
j_gene: TRBJ1-2
CDR3aa: ASRRDETNYGYT

d_gene: NA
v_gene: TRBV6-1
j_gene: TRBJ1-2
CDR3aa: ASSEFVRATNYGYT

d_gene: TRBD1
v_gene: TRBV7-9
j_gene: TRBJ2-7
CDR3aa: ASSLALPGQAEQY

d_gene: NA
v_gene: TRBV9
j_gene: TRBJ2-2
CDR3aa: ASSASTNTGELF

d_gene: TRBD1
v_gene: TRBV30
j_gene: TRBJ1-1
CDR3aa: AWSSGTGSMNTEAF

d_gene: NA
v_gene: TRBV30
j_gene: TRBJ2-1
CDR3aa: AWSGRRTYNEQF

d_gene: NA
v_gene: TRBV7-2
j_gene: TRBJ2-1
CDR3aa: ASTSGLTRYNEQF

d_gene: NA
v_gene: TRBV7-2
j_gene: TRBJ2-3
CDR3aa: AIRAANTDTQY

d_gene: NA
v_gene: TRBV28
j_gene: TRBJ1-1
CDR3aa: ASSPLSEEVAF

d_gene: NA
v_gene: TRBV30
j_gene: TRBJ1-5
CDR3aa: AWSVAGNQPQH

d_gene: NA
v_gene: TRBV29-1
j_gene: TRBJ2-2
CDR3aa: SVERGTGELF

d_gene: TRBD2
v_gene: TRBV28
j_gene: TRBJ2-1
CDR3aa: ASSRITSGVGDNEQF

d_gene: TRBD2
v_gene: TRBV7-2
j_gene: TRBJ2-1
CDR3aa: ASSLVPGLAGSSYNEQF

d_gene: NA
v_gene: TRBV4-3
j_gene: TRBJ1-3
CDR3aa: ASSQDSRYGNTIY

d_gene: NA
v_gene: TRBV7-9
j_gene: TRBJ1-5
CDR3aa: ASSYDGFNQPQH

d_gene: TRBD1
v_gene: TRBV19
j_gene: TRBJ1-1
CDR3aa: ASSTGQGNTEAF

d_gene: TRBD1
v_gene: TRBV4-3
j_gene: TRBJ2-5
CDR3aa: ASSPGDRVIETQY

d_gene: TRBD1
v_gene: TRBV9
j_gene: TRBJ1-2
CDR3aa: ASSVAGTGTPYGYT

d_gene: TRBD2
v_gene: TRBV13
j_gene: TRBJ2-4
CDR3aa: ASEVGGGLRAKNIQY

d_gene: TRBD2
v_gene: TRBV4-2
j_gene: TRBJ2-1
CDR3aa: ASSQEGAGGAYNEQF

d_gene: NA
v_gene: TRBV6-1
j_gene: TRBJ1-6
CDR3aa: AAQGYSPLH

d_gene: TRBD2
v_gene: TRBV11-2
j_gene: TRBJ2-5
CDR3aa: ASSLSSGRAGETQY

d_gene: NA
v_gene: TRBV21-1
j_gene: TRBJ1-2
CDR3aa: ASSKGSDIYGYT

d_gene: TRBD1
v_gene: TRBV5-1
j_gene: TRBJ1-1
CDR3aa: ASSPRADREIWTEAF

d_gene: NA
v_gene: TRBV30
j_gene: TRBJ1-2
CDR3aa: AWSPGGLGYT

d_gene: TRBD1
v_gene: TRBV7-8
j_gene: TRBJ1-6
CDR3aa: ASSLEETGNSPLH